A single TCR beta chain is shown here with its context. These data originate in a study of blood T cell repertoires in COVID-19. In the study overall: Sources were T cells, B-cell-depleted T cells, or PBMCs; the material itself was cDNA or gDNA.

The ends were cut back, 7 bases at V and 5 bases at J, with 14 bases in the middle. There are 13 residues in the CDR3. Germline V gives CDR1 SNHLY, CDR2 FYNNEI. The protocol was immunoSEQ multiplex PCR, while the TCRdb copy is restricted to in-frame clones and leaves out a portion. The table includes about 280,000 clones, roughly 91% detected once. Sequencing was carried out using PBMCs or T cells enriched from blood (not recorded which). The V call is TRBV2, the J call TRBJ2-5, with D possibly TRBD2 on 6 matching bases. The TCR originated in a woman aged 55-69 years who had recovered from COVID-19. The CDR3 nucleotides read TGTGCCAGCACCGCGGGGCCCGGGGAGACCCAGTACTTC. Residues: CASTAGPGETQYF.